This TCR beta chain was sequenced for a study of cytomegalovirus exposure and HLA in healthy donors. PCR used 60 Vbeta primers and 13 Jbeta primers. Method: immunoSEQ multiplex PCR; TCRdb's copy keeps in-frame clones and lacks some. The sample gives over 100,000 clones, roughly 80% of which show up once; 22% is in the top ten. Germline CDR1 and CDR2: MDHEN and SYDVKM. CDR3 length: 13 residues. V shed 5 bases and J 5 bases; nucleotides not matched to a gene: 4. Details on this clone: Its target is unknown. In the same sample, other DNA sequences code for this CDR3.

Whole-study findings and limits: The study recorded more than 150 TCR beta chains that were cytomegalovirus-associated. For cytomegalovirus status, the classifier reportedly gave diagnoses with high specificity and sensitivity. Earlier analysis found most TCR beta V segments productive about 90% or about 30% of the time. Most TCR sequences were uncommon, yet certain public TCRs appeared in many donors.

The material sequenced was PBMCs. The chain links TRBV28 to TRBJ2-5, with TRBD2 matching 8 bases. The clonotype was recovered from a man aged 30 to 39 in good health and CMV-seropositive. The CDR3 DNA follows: TGTGCCAGCAGTCTGGGACTAGGGGAGACCCAGTACTTC. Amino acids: CASSLGLGETQYF. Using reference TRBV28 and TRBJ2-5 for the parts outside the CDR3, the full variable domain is DVKVTQSSRYLVKRTGEKVFLECVQDMDHENMFWYRQDPGLGLRLIYFSYDVKMKEKGDIPEGYSVSREKKERFSLILESASTNQTSMYLCASSLGLGETQYFGPGTRLLVL.